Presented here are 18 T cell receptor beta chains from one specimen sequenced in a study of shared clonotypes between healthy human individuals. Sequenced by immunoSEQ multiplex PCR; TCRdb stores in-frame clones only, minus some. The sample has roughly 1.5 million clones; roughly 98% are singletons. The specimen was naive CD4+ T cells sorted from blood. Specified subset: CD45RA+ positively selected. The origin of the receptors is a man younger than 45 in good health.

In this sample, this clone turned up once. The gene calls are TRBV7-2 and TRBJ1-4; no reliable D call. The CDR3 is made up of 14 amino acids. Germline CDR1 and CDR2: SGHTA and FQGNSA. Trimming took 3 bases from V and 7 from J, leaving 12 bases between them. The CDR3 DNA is TGTGCCAGCAGCTTTAGGAGGGAGGGTGAAAAACTGTTTTTT. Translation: CASSFRREGEKLFF.

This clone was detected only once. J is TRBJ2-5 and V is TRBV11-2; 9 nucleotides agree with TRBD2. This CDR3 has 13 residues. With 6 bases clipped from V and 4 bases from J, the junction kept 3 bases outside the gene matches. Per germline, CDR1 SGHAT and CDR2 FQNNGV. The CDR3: CASRHSGRETQYF. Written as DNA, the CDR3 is TGTGCCAGCAGACATAGCGGGAGAGAGACCCAGTACTTC.

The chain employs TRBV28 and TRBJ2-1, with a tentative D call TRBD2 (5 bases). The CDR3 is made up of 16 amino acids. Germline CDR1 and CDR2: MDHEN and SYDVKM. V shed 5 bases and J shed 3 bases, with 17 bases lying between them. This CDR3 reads CASSTARGIVYNEQFF. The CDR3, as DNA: TGTGCCAGCAGTACCGCCCGGGGTATCGTCTACAATGAGCAGTTCTTC.

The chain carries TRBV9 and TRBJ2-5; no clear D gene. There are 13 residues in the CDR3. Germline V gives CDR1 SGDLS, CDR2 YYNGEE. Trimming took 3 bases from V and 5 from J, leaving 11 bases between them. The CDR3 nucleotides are TGTGCCAGCAGCGCTGACCTCGCCGAGACCCAGTACTTC. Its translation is CASSADLAETQYF.

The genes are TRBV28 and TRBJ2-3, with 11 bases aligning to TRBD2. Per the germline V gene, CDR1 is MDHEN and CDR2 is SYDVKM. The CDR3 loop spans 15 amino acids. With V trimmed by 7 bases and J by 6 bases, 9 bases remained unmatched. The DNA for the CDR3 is TGTGCCAGCACATTTAGCGGGAGGGCAAGGGATACGCAGTATTTT. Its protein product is CASTFSGRARDTQYF.

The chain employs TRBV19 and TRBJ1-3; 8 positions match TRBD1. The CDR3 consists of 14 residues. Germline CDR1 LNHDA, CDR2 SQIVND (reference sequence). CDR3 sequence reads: CATGQGWSGNTIYF. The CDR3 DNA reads TGTGCGACCGGACAGGGCTGGTCTGGAAACACCATATATTTT.

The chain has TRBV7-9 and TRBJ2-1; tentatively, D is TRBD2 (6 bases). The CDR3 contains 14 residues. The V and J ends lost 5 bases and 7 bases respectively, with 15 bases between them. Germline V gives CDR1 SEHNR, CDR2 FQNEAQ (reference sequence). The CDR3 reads CASSAGLARNEQFF. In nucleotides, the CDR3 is TGTGCCAGCAGCGCCGGGCTAGCGAGGAATGAGCAGTTCTTC.

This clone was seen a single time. CDR3 bases: TGCAGCGTTTCTGTCAGCTCTGGGGCCAACGTCCTGACTTTC. This translates into CSVSVSSGANVLTF. This chain uses TRBV29-1 with TRBJ2-6; no firm D call. V was trimmed by 5 bases and J by 0 bases, leaving 8 bases between them. The CDR3 loop spans 14 amino acids. In germline, CDR1 is SQVTM, CDR2 ANQGSEA.

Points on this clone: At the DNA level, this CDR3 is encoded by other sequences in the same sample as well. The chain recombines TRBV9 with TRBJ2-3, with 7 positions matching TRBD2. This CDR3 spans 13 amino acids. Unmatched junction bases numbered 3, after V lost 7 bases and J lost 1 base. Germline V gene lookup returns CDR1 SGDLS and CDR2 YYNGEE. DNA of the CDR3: TGTGCCAGCGGCGGGAGAGGCACAGATACGCAGTATTTT. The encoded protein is CASGGRGTDTQYF.

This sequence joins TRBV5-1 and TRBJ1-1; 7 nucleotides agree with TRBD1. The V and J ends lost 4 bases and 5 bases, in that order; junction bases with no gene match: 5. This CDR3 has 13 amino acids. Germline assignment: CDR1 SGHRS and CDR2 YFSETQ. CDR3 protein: CASSAQGLTEAFF. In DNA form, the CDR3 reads TGCGCCAGCAGCGCACAGGGGTTGACTGAAGCTTTCTTT.

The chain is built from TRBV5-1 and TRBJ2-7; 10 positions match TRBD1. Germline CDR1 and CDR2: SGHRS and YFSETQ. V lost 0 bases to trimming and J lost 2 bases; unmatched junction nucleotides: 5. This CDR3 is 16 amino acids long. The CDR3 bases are TGCGCCAGCAGCTTGGTTGGGACAGGGGTAGCCTACGAGCAGTACTTC. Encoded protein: CASSLVGTGVAYEQYF.

The DNA of the CDR3 is TGTGCCAGTAGTCTTCGGGACAGGGGAGTCGGCGAGCAGTACTTC. It encodes CASSLRDRGVGEQYF. The chain links TRBV19 to TRBJ2-7; TRBD1 agrees at 10 bases. Germline V gene sequence: CDR1 LNHDA, CDR2 SQIVND (reference sequence). CDR3 length: 15 amino acids. With V trimmed by 5 bases and J by 6 bases, 10 bases remained unmatched. The full variable domain, completed using reference TRBV19 and TRBJ2-7, is DGGITQSPKYLFRKEGQNVTLSCEQNLNHDAMYWYRQDPGQGLRLIYYSQIVNDFQKGDIAEGYSVSREKKESFPLTVTSAQKNPTAFYLCASSLRDRGVGEQYFGPGTRLTVT.

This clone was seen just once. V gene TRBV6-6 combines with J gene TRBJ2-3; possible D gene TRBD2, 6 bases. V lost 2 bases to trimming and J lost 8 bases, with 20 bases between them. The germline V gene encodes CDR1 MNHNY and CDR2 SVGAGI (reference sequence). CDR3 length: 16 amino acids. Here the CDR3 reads CASSYPGTADKGTQYF. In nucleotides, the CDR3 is TGTGCCAGCAGTTACCCCGGGACTGCCGATAAGGGTACGCAGTATTTT.

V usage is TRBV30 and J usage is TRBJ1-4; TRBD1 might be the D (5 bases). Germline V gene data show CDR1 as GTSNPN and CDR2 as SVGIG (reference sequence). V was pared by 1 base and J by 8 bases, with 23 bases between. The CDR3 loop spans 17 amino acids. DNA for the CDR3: TGTGCCTGGAGTGCGGAGGCAGGGATTCCTTCGCGGGAAAAACTGTTTTTT. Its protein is CAWSAEAGIPSREKLFF.

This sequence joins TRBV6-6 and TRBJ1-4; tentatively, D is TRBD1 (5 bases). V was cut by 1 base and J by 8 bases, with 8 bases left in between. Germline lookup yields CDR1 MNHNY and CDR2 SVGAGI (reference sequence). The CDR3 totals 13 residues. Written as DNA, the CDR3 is TGTGCCAGCAGTTACTTCGGGGCGGAAAAACTGTTTTTT. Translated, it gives CASSYFGAEKLFF.

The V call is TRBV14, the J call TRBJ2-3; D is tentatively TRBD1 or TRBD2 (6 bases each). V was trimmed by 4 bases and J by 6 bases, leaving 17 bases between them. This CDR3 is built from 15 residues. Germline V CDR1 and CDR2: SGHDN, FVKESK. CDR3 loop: CASSLSGGLMDTQYF. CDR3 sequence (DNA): TGTGCCAGCAGCCTCTCTGGGGGGCTTATGGATACGCAGTATTTT.

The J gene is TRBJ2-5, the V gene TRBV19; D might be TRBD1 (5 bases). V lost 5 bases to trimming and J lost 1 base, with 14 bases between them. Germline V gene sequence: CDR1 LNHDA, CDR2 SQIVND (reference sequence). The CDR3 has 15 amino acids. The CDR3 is CASSGNSQGQETQYF. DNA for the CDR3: TGTGCCAGTAGTGGCAACTCGCAGGGCCAAGAGACCCAGTACTTC.

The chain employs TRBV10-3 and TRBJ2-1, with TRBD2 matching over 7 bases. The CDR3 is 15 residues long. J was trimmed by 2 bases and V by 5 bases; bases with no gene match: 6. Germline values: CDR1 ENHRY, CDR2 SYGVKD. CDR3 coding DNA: TGTGCCATCAGTCCCCGGCTAGCGGCCTACAATGAGCAGTTCTTC. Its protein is CAISPRLAAYNEQFF.